The 12 T cell receptor beta chains given below trace back to one sample, sequenced in a study of blood T cell repertoires in COVID-19. Clones were sequenced by immunoSEQ multiplex PCR, and TCRdb holds only the in-frame ones, with some missing. Here the sample spans about 260,000 clones, around 86% being singletons. What was sequenced was peripheral blood. The receptor source for this set is a man younger than 35 with active or convalescent COVID-19.

The J gene is TRBJ1-3, the V gene TRBV6-5, with D perhaps TRBD1 (5 bases). This CDR3 spans 15 amino acids. V lost 6 bases to trimming and J lost 0 bases, with 12 bases between them. The germline V gene has CDR1 MNHEY and CDR2 SVGAGI. CDR3 nucleotides: TGTGCCAGCAGGTCGACAGAAAACTCTGGAAACACCATATATTTT. This sequence encodes CASRSTENSGNTIYF.

This clone showed up just once. As DNA, the CDR3 is TGCGCCAGCAGCTTTATACAAGAGACCCAGTACTTC. This encodes CASSFIQETQYF. The V call is TRBV5-1, the J call TRBJ2-5; D is unclear. Germline lookup yields CDR1 SGHRS and CDR2 YFSETQ. The CDR3 is 12 residues long. V was pared by 2 bases and J by 2 bases, with 4 bases between.

The rearrangement links TRBV10-3 to TRBJ2-3; a possible D gene is TRBD2 (5 bases). Germline loops: CDR1 ENHRY, CDR2 SYGVKD. The CDR3 loop spans 15 amino acids. V gave up 4 bases and J gave up 0 bases, with 11 bases separating them. DNA for the CDR3: TGTGCCATCAGTGTGGAGGAGCCTAGCACAGATACGCAGTATTTT. This encodes CAISVEEPSTDTQYF.

The rearrangement links TRBV11-2 to TRBJ1-6; no clear D gene. The CDR3 contains 16 residues. Germline lookup yields CDR1 SGHAT and CDR2 FQNNGV. V gave up 0 bases and J gave up 0 bases, with 6 bases separating them. As DNA, the CDR3 is TGTGCCAGCAGCTTAGATCAATCCTCCTATAATTCACCCCTCCACTTT. Translating gives CASSLDQSSYNSPLHF.

This clone was seen once. The chain recombines TRBV7-6 with TRBJ2-2; TRBD2 agrees at 12 bases. Germline values: CDR1 SGHVS, CDR2 FNYEAQ. The CDR3 is 16 amino acids. Trimming at V came to 5 bases and at J to 6 bases, leaving 7 bases not matched to a gene. CDR3 protein: CASSHPSGRAAGELFF. In DNA form, the CDR3 reads TGTGCCAGCAGCCATCCTAGCGGGAGGGCCGCCGGGGAGCTGTTTTTT.

The CDR3, as DNA: TGTGCCAGCAGCCTGGGGGGTCTGTCTGGAAACACCATATATTTT. Translating it yields CASSLGGLSGNTIYF. The V gene is TRBV7-7, the J gene TRBJ1-3, with D possibly matching TRBD1 (5 bases). The V end was cut by 5 bases, the J end by 1 base, with 12 bases between. Per the germline V gene, CDR1 is SSHAT and CDR2 is FNYEAQ (reference sequence). This CDR3 has 15 residues.

V is TRBV9 and J is TRBJ1-1, with TRBD1 matching 9 bases. The length of the CDR3 is 16 residues. V lost 0 bases and J lost 5; bases outside the gene matches: 8. In germline, CDR1 is SGDLS, CDR2 YYNGEE. This chain's CDR3 is CASSVAGGQGYTEAFF. CDR3 sequence (DNA): TGTGCCAGCAGCGTAGCTGGGGGACAGGGCTATACTGAAGCTTTCTTT.

CDR3 sequence (DNA): TGCGCCAGCAGCCCCGGGAGGGGGGACGACGAAAAACTGTTTTTT. Its translation: CASSPGRGDDEKLFF. This chain connects TRBV5-1 to TRBJ1-4; D is possibly TRBD1 (6 bases). This CDR3 is 15 amino acids long. The V gene's germline CDR1 is SGHRS and CDR2 YFSETQ. V was clipped by 4 bases and J by 8 bases, with 18 bases between them.

A single count supports this clone. This chain uses TRBV7-2 with TRBJ2-2; 10 bases map to TRBD2. The CDR3 contains 18 residues. Losses at the gene ends were 4 bases for V and 5 bases for J; bases not matched to a gene: 13. Per germline, CDR1 SGHTA and CDR2 FQGNSA. CDR3 DNA: TGTGCCAGCAGCTGGAGATACTTAAGCGGGAGGGGGACCGGGGAGCTGTTTTTT. Protein: CASSWRYLSGRGTGELFF.

The rearrangement links TRBV15 to TRBJ2-2; possible D gene TRBD2, 5 bases. This CDR3 region has 14 residues. V was shortened by 3 bases and J by 0 bases, with 5 bases between the two germline ends. Germline-derived CDR1 and CDR2 are LNHNV and YYDKDF (reference sequence). The CDR3 sequence is CATSSGANTGELFF. CDR3 in DNA: TGTGCCACCAGCAGCGGGGCGAACACCGGGGAGCTGTTTTTT.

J is TRBJ1-6 and V is TRBV5-1; 7 bases match TRBD1. CDR3 length equals 15 residues. The J segment lost 8 bases and the V segment lost 3 bases, leaving 8 bases of the junction unmatched. Germline V lookup: CDR1 SGHRS, CDR2 YFSETQ. CDR3 nucleotide sequence: TGCGCCAGCAGCTCAGACAGGGTTTTTGATTCACCCCTCCACTTT. It encodes CASSSDRVFDSPLHF.

This CDR3 is CASSPGFTYNEQFF. CDR3 sequence (DNA): TGTGCCAGCAGTCCAGGGTTTACCTACAATGAGCAGTTCTTC. V usage is TRBV6-5 and J usage is TRBJ2-1, with D possibly being TRBD1 (5 bases). The CDR3 loop spans 14 amino acids. Looked up from germline, CDR1 is MNHEY and CDR2 is SVGAGI. V was shortened by 5 bases and J by 2 bases, with 10 bases between the two germline ends.